The 13 T cell receptor beta chains below come from one sample, sequenced in a study of CD8+CD57+ T cells in acquired aplastic anemia. Genomic DNA constituted the template upon which TCR beta VDJ and CDR3 profiling was performed. MiXCR, applied by TCRdb to the reads, yields one record per CDR3 protein. In the table there are 250,000 to 350,000 distinct CDR3 sequences, about three fifths of which are singletons. In patients chosen for sequencing, flow cytometry had shown CD8+CD57+ cell expansion. Sequencing used sorted CD4+, CD8+, or CD8+CD57+ T cells (not recorded which) from PBMCs. The receptors were sampled from a human donor with aplastic anemia.

The chain is built from TRBV10-3 and TRBJ2-1; D gene unclear. Germline V lookup: CDR1 ENHRY, CDR2 SYGVKD. CDR3 length: 13 amino acids. V dropped 11 bases and J dropped 2 bases, with 13 bases sitting between them. Here the CDR3 reads CASEDTTYNEQFF. CDR3 nucleotide sequence: TGTGCCTCCGAGGATACCACCTACAATGAGCAGTTCTTC.

This clonotype has at least ten counts. The chain combines TRBV12-3 or TRBV12-4 with TRBJ2-2; 8 bases fit TRBD2. The CDR3 totals 14 residues. Germline trimming cut 10 bases from V and 5 bases from J; bases unmatched to any gene: 9. DNA of the CDR3: TGTGCCAATGGGGCGGGAGGTTTGACCGGGGAGCTGTTTTTT. Translating gives CANGAGGLTGELFF.

CDR3 DNA sequence: TGTGCCAGCAGCTTTAGGACCAGGGTGGAGACCCAGTACTTC. Protein sequence: CASSFRTRVETQYF. V usage is TRBV5-6 and J usage is TRBJ2-5; D is perhaps TRBD1 (5 bases). This CDR3 is 14 amino acids long. The germline V and J ends were trimmed by 2 bases and 5 bases, with 13 bases remaining between them. Germline loops: CDR1 SGHDT, CDR2 YYEEEE.

The chain links TRBV7-8 to TRBJ2-5; 7 bases map to TRBD1. V dropped 5 bases and J dropped 6; count of bases not matched to a gene: 12. Germline loops: CDR1 SGHVS, CDR2 FQNEAQ. The CDR3 has 15 amino acids. The CDR3 is CASSPWRTGAQTQYF. The CDR3 bases are TGTGCCAGCAGCCCATGGCGAACAGGGGCGCAGACCCAGTACTTC. Looking up the rest from reference TRBV7-8 and TRBJ2-5 gives the full variable domain: GAGVSQSPRYKVAKRGQDVALRCDPISGHVSLFWYQQALGQGPEFLTYFQNEAQLDKSGLPSDRFFAERPEGSVSTLKIQRTQQEDSAVYLCASSPWRTGAQTQYFGPGTRLLVL.

Ten or more counts support this clonotype. The chain carries TRBV6-1 and TRBJ2-3; 10 bases are a match to TRBD2. Germline CDR1 reads MNHNS; CDR2 reads SASEGT. The CDR3 runs to 15 residues. V dropped 8 bases and J dropped 4; count of bases not matched to a gene: 9. The CDR3 DNA reads as TGTGCCAGCCTTAAAGCGGGGGGGTGGTCAGATACGCAGTATTTT. This sequence encodes CASLKAGGWSDTQYF.

This clonotype was recorded many times. The rearrangement joins TRBV5-8 to TRBJ2-7; 9 nucleotides agree with TRBD1. V dropped 4 bases and J dropped 6; count of bases not matched to a gene: 8. Per the germline V gene, CDR1 is SGHTS and CDR2 is YDEGEE. This CDR3 comprises 14 residues. CDR3 amino acids: CASSAQQGAGEQYF. As DNA, the CDR3 is TGTGCCAGCAGCGCCCAACAGGGGGCAGGCGAGCAGTACTTC.

The genes are TRBV19 and TRBJ1-1, with D uncertain. Germline values: CDR1 LNHDA, CDR2 SQIVND (reference sequence). The germline V and J ends were trimmed by 5 bases and 4 bases, with 17 bases remaining between them. The CDR3 runs 15 residues. CDR3 loop: CASSEIQPWPTEAFF. Here the CDR3 DNA reads TGTGCCAGTAGTGAGATACAGCCATGGCCCACTGAAGCTTTCTTT.

The chain joins TRBV20-1 to TRBJ1-2; the D gene is possibly TRBD1 (5 bases). There are 14 residues in the CDR3. CDR1 is DFQATT and CDR2 is SNEGSKA in the germline V gene (reference sequence). V lost 4 bases to trimming and J lost 6 bases, with 18 bases between them. The CDR3 region has the DNA TGCAGTGCTATCCCGGGACTAAATGCGGATGGCTACACCTTC. This translates into CSAIPGLNADGYTF.

Comment on this clonotype: One junction end does not reproduce the germline sequence, and a read error may be involved. The chain carries TRBV6-5 and TRBJ2-5; D is undetermined. Germline V gene sequence: CDR1 MNHEY, CDR2 SVGAGI. This CDR3 comprises 13 residues. The DNA of the CDR3 is TGTGCCAAACGGCCGCAGCTACAAGACACCCAGTACTTC. Translating it yields CAKRPQLQDTQYF.

The chain joins TRBV7-2 to TRBJ2-7, with TRBD2 as a possible D gene (7 bases). The CDR3 spans 18 residues. The V end was cut by 3 bases, the J end by 1 base, with 22 bases between. The germline CDR1 and CDR2 sequences are SGHTA and FQGNSA. CDR3 residues: CASSLRGGAREISYEQYF. The CDR3 nucleotides read TGTGCCAGCAGCTTGAGGGGGGGTGCGAGAGAGATTTCCTACGAGCAGTACTTC.

This chain uses TRBV7-2 with TRBJ2-7; tentative D call: TRBD1 (6 bases). V lost 5 bases and J lost 2, with 13 bases in between. CDR3 size: 14 residues. Germline assignment: CDR1 SGHTA and CDR2 FQGNSA. Here the CDR3 reads CASSEQTGPYEQYF. CDR3 DNA: TGTGCCAGCAGCGAGCAGACAGGCCCCTACGAGCAGTACTTC.

The chain uses TRBV29-1 and TRBJ2-1, with D unclear. V dropped 4 bases and J dropped 5 bases, with 12 bases sitting between them. The CDR3 length is 13 residues. The germline CDR1 and CDR2 sequences are SQVTM and ANQGSEA. CDR3 in amino acids: CSVVTYGNNEQFF. Written as DNA, the CDR3 is TGCAGCGTTGTAACGTATGGCAACAATGAGCAGTTCTTC.

This chain connects TRBV7-9 to TRBJ2-7; weak D call: TRBD2 (5 bases). Germline assignment: CDR1 SEHNR and CDR2 FQNEAQ (reference sequence). CDR3 length: 13 amino acids. The V end was cut by 3 bases, the J end by 6 bases, with 12 bases between. CDR3 bases: TGTGCCAGCAGCTTTCGGGGAGCTGGCGAGCAGTACTTC. Residues: CASSFRGAGEQYF. The full variable domain, its missing parts supplied by reference TRBV7-9 and TRBJ2-7, is DTGVSQNPRHKITKRGQNVTFRCDPISEHNRLYWYRQTLGQGPEFLTYFQNEAQLEKSRLLSDRFSAERPKGSFSTLEIQRTEQGDSAMYLCASSFRGAGEQYFGPGTRLTVT.